Listed below are T cell receptor beta chains from one sample, sequenced in a study of blood T cells in healthy people across ages. Each CDR3 protein gets one entry after TCRdb re-called the 5' RACE reads with MiXCR. This sample has about 630,000 distinct CDR3 sequences, with about 21% found just once. Material for sequencing was blood. Receptors originate from a man in his 70s in good health. Each CDR3 is given with its conserved first and last residue. The D gene is left open where the match is weak. Expanded clones are given a class, and other clones once, few, many or no size at all.

d_gene: TRBD2
abundance: many
j_gene: TRBJ2-3
v_gene: TRBV5-1
CDR3aa: CASSLRTSGGTDTQYF
CDR3nt: TGCGCCAGCAGCTTGCGTACTAGCGGGGGCACAGATACGCAGTATTTT

d_gene: TRBD2
abundance: few
j_gene: TRBJ2-1
v_gene: TRBV4-1
CDR3aa: CASSQGGLAPTYNEQFF
CDR3nt: TGCGCCAGCAGCCAAGGGGGACTAGCCCCAACCTACAATGAGCAGTTCTTC

d_gene: TRBD2
abundance: few
j_gene: TRBJ2-7
v_gene: TRBV7-2
CDR3aa: CASSLVTGGPIYEQYF
CDR3nt: TGTGCCAGCAGCTTAGTTACGGGAGGGCCTATCTACGAGCAGTACTTC

d_gene: NA
abundance: few
j_gene: TRBJ2-1
v_gene: TRBV20-1
CDR3aa: CSARGGRGATYNEQFF
CDR3nt: TGCAGTGCTAGAGGGGGCCGGGGCGCAACGTACAATGAGCAGTTCTTC

d_gene: NA
abundance: many
j_gene: TRBJ2-5
v_gene: TRBV20-1
CDR3aa: CSARAAERLETQYF
CDR3nt: TGCAGTGCTAGAGCGGCGGAGAGGTTGGAGACCCAGTACTTC

d_gene: NA
abundance: NA
j_gene: TRBJ2-3
v_gene: TRBV4-2
CDR3aa: CASSQMGKKETSTDTQYF
CDR3nt: TGTGCCAGCAGCCAAATGGGGAAGAAGGAAACTAGCACAGATACGCAGTATTTT

d_gene: NA
abundance: NA
j_gene: TRBJ2-5
v_gene: TRBV4-1
CDR3aa: CASSPARTGNQETQYF
CDR3nt: TGCGCCAGCAGCCCCGCCCGAACAGGCAATCAAGAGACCCAGTACTTC

d_gene: NA
abundance: few
j_gene: TRBJ2-1
v_gene: TRBV25-1
CDR3aa: CASSLWSGGNGQFF
CDR3nt: TGTGCCAGCAGCCTCTGGAGTGGGGGCAATGGGCAGTTCTTC

d_gene: NA
abundance: NA
j_gene: TRBJ2-7
v_gene: TRBV3-1
CDR3aa: CASSQEGRSYEQYF
CDR3nt: TGTGCCAGCAGCCAAGAAGGGAGAAGCTACGAGCAGTACTTC

d_gene: NA
abundance: few
j_gene: TRBJ1-4
v_gene: TRBV14
CDR3aa: CASSLRGLQATNEKLFF
CDR3nt: TGTGCCAGCAGCCTCAGGGGACTCCAAGCAACTAATGAAAAACTGTTTTTT

d_gene: NA
abundance: few
j_gene: TRBJ1-1
v_gene: TRBV19
CDR3aa: CASSIGGPNLNTEAFF
CDR3nt: TGTGCCAGTAGTATTGGAGGTCCCAATTTGAACACTGAAGCTTTCTTT

d_gene: TRBD1
abundance: NA
j_gene: TRBJ2-5
v_gene: TRBV6-2/TRBV6-3
CDR3aa: CASSRDRRETQYF
CDR3nt: TGTGCCAGCAGTCGGGACAGGCGAGAGACCCAGTACTTC

d_gene: NA
abundance: NA
j_gene: TRBJ2-3
v_gene: TRBV5-1
CDR3aa: CASSPGPLDTQYF
CDR3nt: TGCGCCAGCAGCCCTGGACCCCTGGATACGCAGTATTTT

d_gene: TRBD1
abundance: many
j_gene: TRBJ2-6
v_gene: TRBV29-1
CDR3aa: CSVRTGVASGANVLTF
CDR3nt: TGCAGCGTCAGGACAGGGGTAGCGTCTGGGGCCAACGTCCTGACTTTC

d_gene: NA
abundance: NA
j_gene: TRBJ2-5
v_gene: TRBV3-1
CDR3aa: CASSQEGQGYF
CDR3nt: TGTGCCAGCAGCCAAGAGGGTCAGGGGTACTTC

d_gene: NA
abundance: NA
j_gene: TRBJ2-1
v_gene: TRBV20-1
CDR3aa: CSAKWDGRRYNEQFF
CDR3nt: TGCAGTGCTAAATGGGACGGGAGACGATACAATGAGCAGTTCTTC

d_gene: TRBD2
abundance: NA
j_gene: TRBJ2-3
v_gene: TRBV20-1
CDR3aa: CSARDGSLIAGGSADTQYF
CDR3nt: TGCAGTGCTAGAGATGGATCCCTCATAGCGGGGGGGTCCGCAGATACGCAGTATTTT

d_gene: TRBD2
abundance: NA
j_gene: TRBJ2-7
v_gene: TRBV11-2
CDR3aa: CASSPTAGTLYEQYF
CDR3nt: TGTGCCAGCAGCCCAACAGCGGGGACCCTCTACGAGCAGTACTTC

d_gene: NA
abundance: NA
j_gene: TRBJ1-3
v_gene: TRBV11-2
CDR3aa: CASSHSRGHSGNTIYF
CDR3nt: TGTGCCAGCAGCCACAGTAGGGGTCACTCTGGAAACACCATATATTTT

d_gene: TRBD2
abundance: many
j_gene: TRBJ2-7
v_gene: TRBV28
CDR3aa: CASSLFGLAGNYEQYF
CDR3nt: TGTGCCAGCAGTTTATTCGGACTAGCGGGCAACTACGAGCAGTACTTC

d_gene: TRBD1
abundance: few
j_gene: TRBJ2-7
v_gene: TRBV18
CDR3aa: CASSPRTGSYEQYF
CDR3nt: TGTGCCAGCTCACCTCGGACAGGGTCCTACGAGCAGTACTTC

d_gene: TRBD2
abundance: few
j_gene: TRBJ2-1
v_gene: TRBV5-4
CDR3aa: CASSPRVAGKSSYNEQFF
CDR3nt: TGTGCCAGCAGCCCTAGGGTAGCGGGCAAAAGCTCCTACAATGAGCAGTTCTTC

d_gene: TRBD2
abundance: NA
j_gene: TRBJ2-1
v_gene: TRBV20-1
CDR3aa: CSANKLSGRIYNEQFF
CDR3nt: TGCAGTGCCAATAAACTTAGCGGGAGAATCTACAATGAGCAGTTCTTC

d_gene: NA
abundance: NA
j_gene: TRBJ2-7
v_gene: TRBV4-1
CDR3aa: CASSPGVANYEQYF
CDR3nt: TGCGCCAGCAGCCCAGGGGTAGCGAACTACGAGCAGTACTTC

d_gene: NA
abundance: few
j_gene: TRBJ2-1
v_gene: TRBV3-1
CDR3aa: CASALVGDSYNEQFF
CDR3nt: TGTGCCAGCGCGTTGGTGGGGGACTCCTACAATGAGCAGTTCTTC

d_gene: TRBD2
abundance: many
j_gene: TRBJ2-7
v_gene: TRBV7-6
CDR3aa: CASSLEAGTFYEQYF
CDR3nt: TGTGCCAGCAGCCTGGAAGCGGGAACCTTCTACGAGCAGTACTTC

d_gene: TRBD2
abundance: NA
j_gene: TRBJ2-3
v_gene: TRBV5-1
CDR3aa: CASRSSGRTLSTDTQYF
CDR3nt: TGCGCCAGCAGGTCTAGCGGGAGAACTCTAAGCACAGATACGCAGTATTTT

d_gene: TRBD2
abundance: NA
j_gene: TRBJ2-7
v_gene: TRBV5-1
CDR3aa: CASSLGLAGGNEQYF
CDR3nt: TGCGCCAGCAGCTTGGGACTAGCGGGAGGGAACGAGCAGTACTTC

d_gene: NA
abundance: many
j_gene: TRBJ2-7
v_gene: TRBV12-3/TRBV12-4
CDR3aa: CASSRTDSYEQYF
CDR3nt: TGTGCCAGCAGTCGGACTGATTCCTACGAGCAGTACTTC

d_gene: NA
abundance: NA
j_gene: TRBJ1-4
v_gene: TRBV7-9
CDR3aa: CASSTSAGFANEKLFF
CDR3nt: TGTGCCAGCAGCACTTCGGCGGGGTTTGCTAATGAAAAACTGTTTTTT

d_gene: NA
abundance: many
j_gene: TRBJ2-1
v_gene: TRBV21-1
CDR3aa: CASSQKGTNRAGTLNEQFF
CDR3nt: TGTGCCAGCAGCCAAAAAGGGACCAATAGAGCGGGAACACTGAATGAGCAGTTCTTC

d_gene: NA
abundance: NA
j_gene: TRBJ1-2
v_gene: TRBV3-1
CDR3aa: CASSQGGAGYTF
CDR3nt: TGTGCCAGCAGCCAAGGGGGGGCTGGCTACACCTTC

d_gene: TRBD1
abundance: NA
j_gene: TRBJ2-5
v_gene: TRBV9
CDR3aa: CASSLQDRGFQETQYF
CDR3nt: TGTGCCAGCAGCCTACAAGACAGGGGGTTCCAAGAGACCCAGTACTTC

d_gene: NA
abundance: few
j_gene: TRBJ2-7
v_gene: TRBV15
CDR3aa: CATSRDRSQGIYEQYF
CDR3nt: TGTGCCACCAGCAGAGATAGGTCGCAGGGAATCTACGAGCAGTACTTC

d_gene: NA
abundance: few
j_gene: TRBJ2-1
v_gene: TRBV12-3/TRBV12-4
CDR3aa: CASSWDGYNEQFF
CDR3nt: TGTGCCAGCAGTTGGGATGGCTACAATGAGCAGTTCTTC

d_gene: NA
abundance: few
j_gene: TRBJ2-3
v_gene: TRBV5-1
CDR3aa: CASSKLQGPTDTQYF
CDR3nt: TGCGCCAGCAGCAAGTTACAGGGCCCCACAGATACGCAGTATTTT

d_gene: TRBD2
abundance: NA
j_gene: TRBJ2-7
v_gene: TRBV20-1
CDR3aa: CSARGEGGRDYEQYF
CDR3nt: TGCAGTGCTAGAGGTGAAGGCGGGAGAGATTACGAGCAGTACTTC

d_gene: TRBD2
abundance: NA
j_gene: TRBJ2-5
v_gene: TRBV18
CDR3aa: CASSPLLFLAGVGQETQYF
CDR3nt: TGTGCCAGCTCACCGCTCTTATTTCTAGCGGGAGTTGGACAAGAGACCCAGTACTTC

d_gene: NA
abundance: many
j_gene: TRBJ2-7
v_gene: TRBV7-2
CDR3aa: CASSLAGRLDEQYF
CDR3nt: TGTGCCAGCAGCTTAGCGGGAAGGCTTGACGAGCAGTACTTC

d_gene: NA
abundance: few
j_gene: TRBJ2-7
v_gene: TRBV28
CDR3aa: CASVRTASYEQYF
CDR3nt: TGTGCCAGTGTTCGGACAGCTTCCTACGAGCAGTACTTC

d_gene: NA
abundance: NA
j_gene: TRBJ2-7
v_gene: TRBV3-1
CDR3aa: CASSQEWGRTSYF
CDR3nt: TGTGCCAGCAGCCAAGAATGGGGGAGGACCTCGTACTTC